Each of the 32 T cell receptor beta chains below was sequenced from the same sample in a study of T-cell reconstitution after alpha-beta-depleted transplantation in children (dated by TCRdb to the mid-2010s). The treatment or condition tag for this specimen amounts to: allogeneic hematopoietic cell transplantation with graft depleted of TCRalphabeta T cells and CD19 B cells. Receptor libraries were prepared by PCR. TCRdb shows the sequencer as Illumina HiSeq 2500. TCR libraries were prepared with molecular barcoding, using unique molecular identifiers to normalize TCRbeta repertoire quantification. Using fastp trimming at Q25 and MiXCR clonotype assembly, TCRdb reanalyzed the public sequencing data and kept in-frame beta chains. Each entry is one CDR3 protein sequence, shown with its most common DNA and genes. The table for this sample lists about 980,000 distinct CDR3 sequences; about 29% of them were counted only once. The top ten hold roughly 27% of the sample.

Sequences were derived from PBMCs, mostly from graft donor cells, sampled 360 days after TCRalphabeta/CD19-depleted stem cell transplant. Receptors originate from a boy less than two years old who had a stem cell transplant for SCID, so the T cells may come from the graft donor.

The J gene is TRBJ2-1, the V gene TRBV7-2; D might be TRBD1 or TRBD2, each matching 5 bases. Trimming took off 7 bases at V and 2 bases at J, with 18 bases between the two ends. CDR3 size: 16 residues. Germline-derived CDR1 and CDR2 are SGHTA and FQGNSA. CDR3 protein: CASTTLGQGPYNEQFF. CDR3 DNA sequence: TGTGCCAGCACCACCTTAGGGCAGGGACCCTACAATGAGCAGTTCTTC.

This chain connects TRBV10-3 to TRBJ2-2; D gene unclear. The V end was cut by 3 bases, the J end by 7 bases, with 9 bases between. The CDR3 sequence is 13 residues long. Germline lookup yields CDR1 ENHRY and CDR2 SYGVKD. The CDR3 sequence: CAISEQGYGELFF. For the CDR3, the DNA is TGTGCCATCAGTGAACAAGGGTACGGGGAGCTGTTTTTT.

This chain joins TRBV12-3 or TRBV12-4 and TRBJ1-2, with D uncertain. The V and J ends lost 6 bases and 3 bases respectively, with 11 bases between them. The CDR3 is 13 residues long. CDR3 nucleotide sequence: TGTGCCAGCAGCCCCTATCCGGACTATGGCTACACCTTC. Translating gives CASSPYPDYGYTF.

The rearrangement joins TRBV3-1 to TRBJ2-3; D gene unclear. The CDR3 loop spans 16 amino acids. V dropped 4 bases and J dropped 1 base, with 15 bases sitting between them. The germline V gene encodes CDR1 LGHDT and CDR2 YNNKEL (reference sequence). As DNA, the CDR3 is TGTGCCAGCAGCCTCGGACGTACCGGCCGCACAGATACGCAGTATTTT. Its protein product is CASSLGRTGRTDTQYF.

The chain carries TRBV5-1 and TRBJ2-3; D gene ambiguous. The CDR3 consists of 15 residues. The germline V gene encodes CDR1 SGHRS and CDR2 YFSETQ. Trimming left V 0 bases short and J 2 bases short, with 10 bases between. The CDR3 protein is CASSLAVTPTDTQYF. The CDR3 region has the DNA TGCGCCAGCAGCTTGGCCGTCACGCCCACAGATACGCAGTATTTT.

The rearrangement joins TRBV12-3 or TRBV12-4 to TRBJ2-2, with TRBD2 identical over 12 bases. The CDR3 has 15 amino acids. The J segment lost 3 bases and the V segment lost 6 bases, leaving 2 bases of the junction unmatched. CDR3 bases: TGTGCCAGCAGAGGACTAGCGGGATACACCGGGGAGCTGTTTTTT. This translates into CASRGLAGYTGELFF.

The chain is built from TRBV4-1 and TRBJ2-4; a weak D match, TRBD1 (6 bases). Germline lookup yields CDR1 MGHRA and CDR2 YSYEKL. V was trimmed by 1 base and J by 6 bases, leaving 16 bases between them. This CDR3 spans 16 amino acids. CDR3 in amino acids: CASSQVGQTGRNIQYF. The CDR3 region has the DNA TGCGCCAGCAGCCAAGTCGGACAGACTGGGAGAAACATTCAGTACTTC.

This clonotype was picked up a small number of times. The rearrangement uses TRBV12-3 or TRBV12-4 and TRBJ1-2; 10 bases align to TRBD1. The CDR3 sequence is 14 residues long. The V and J ends lost 5 bases and 8 bases, in that order; junction bases with no gene match: 8. CDR3 loop: CASSHSGQGKGYTF. The CDR3 DNA sequence: TGTGCCAGCAGTCACTCGGGACAGGGGAAAGGCTACACCTTC.

This clonotype was found a few times. This sequence joins TRBV12-3 or TRBV12-4 and TRBJ2-1, with D unresolved. The V end was cut by 3 bases, the J end by 0 bases, with 9 bases between. This CDR3 spans 15 amino acids. As DNA, the CDR3 is TGTGCCAGCAGTTTCGTCCAGAGCTCCTACAATGAGCAGTTCTTC. This translates into CASSFVQSSYNEQFF.

The V gene is TRBV29-1, the J gene TRBJ1-3; 8 nucleotides line up with TRBD1. Trimming cost V 3 bases and J 4 bases; bases outside gene matches: 8. In germline, CDR1 is SQVTM, CDR2 ANQGSEA. CDR3 length equals 15 residues. The CDR3 region is CSVDSGTGPGNTIYF. The CDR3 region has the DNA TGCAGCGTTGACTCCGGGACAGGTCCCGGAAACACCATATATTTT.

The rearrangement uses TRBV28 and TRBJ2-6; D is unclear. Germline CDR1 reads MDHEN; CDR2 reads SYDVKM. The CDR3 is made up of 15 amino acids. Trimming removed 7 bases from V and 5 bases from J, with 15 bases in between. The CDR3 region is CASTEVGIWANVLTF. The CDR3 coding sequence is TGTGCCAGCACCGAAGTGGGTATCTGGGCCAACGTCCTGACTTTC. The full variable domain, rest sourced from reference TRBV28 and TRBJ2-6, is DVKVTQSSRYLVKRTGEKVFLECVQDMDHENMFWYRQDPGLGLRLIYFSYDVKMKEKGDIPEGYSVSREKKERFSLILESASTNQTSMYLCASTEVGIWANVLTFGAGSRLTVL.

The chain carries TRBV5-8 and TRBJ2-2; D is unclear. Deletions cut 7 bases from V and 5 bases from J, with 12 bases between. Germline V lookup: CDR1 SGHTS, CDR2 YDEGEE. The CDR3 has 13 residues. CDR3: CASRAPRTGELFF. The DNA for the CDR3 is TGTGCCAGCCGGGCCCCACGTACCGGGGAGCTGTTTTTT.

This sequence joins TRBV20-1 and TRBJ1-2; D might be TRBD1 (6 bases). Germline V gives CDR1 DFQATT, CDR2 SNEGSKA (reference sequence). Trimming removed 6 bases at V and 8 bases at J, with 13 bases between. The CDR3 sequence is 11 residues long. The CDR3 sequence: CSAWGAEGYTF. The CDR3 coding sequence is TGCAGTGCCTGGGGGGCGGAAGGCTACACCTTC.

In this sample, this clonotype turned up a few times. The chain recombines TRBV10-3 with TRBJ1-6; 7 nucleotides align to TRBD1. J lost 7 bases, V lost 4 bases, and 7 bases had no gene match. This CDR3 region has 15 residues. Germline CDR1 ENHRY, CDR2 SYGVKD. CDR3 DNA: TGTGCCATCAGTGGACAGGGCGAGAGGAATTCACCCCTCCACTTT. It translates to CAISGQGERNSPLHF.

The chain employs TRBV28 and TRBJ2-5; 7 bases align to TRBD2. After removal of 8 bases from V and 5 bases from J, the junction contained 11 bases not matched to a gene. Germline V gene lookup returns CDR1 MDHEN and CDR2 SYDVKM. This CDR3 has 14 residues. The CDR3 sequence is CASLGRRGMETQYF. CDR3 in DNA: TGTGCCAGCCTAGGCAGGCGGGGGATGGAGACCCAGTACTTC.

This clonotype was counted at least ten times. J is TRBJ1-2 and V is TRBV6-5; a possible D gene is TRBD1 (5 bases). Trimming stripped 2 bases from V and 5 bases from J, with 6 bases between. The CDR3 runs 12 residues. Germline values: CDR1 MNHEY, CDR2 SVGAGI. This chain's CDR3 is CASSYGGYGYTF. The CDR3 DNA sequence: TGTGCCAGCAGTTACGGGGGATATGGCTACACCTTC.

This clonotype was observed a handful of times. This chain uses TRBV7-9 with TRBJ1-1, with 12 bases fitting TRBD1. The length of the CDR3 is 16 residues. J gave up 8 bases and V 5 bases, and 12 bases lay outside the gene matches. Germline V gene data show CDR1 as SEHNR and CDR2 as FQNEAQ (reference sequence). CDR3 bases: TGTGCCAGCAGCCTCCTCGGGGACAGGGGGCGAACGGAAGCTTTCTTT. This gives the protein CASSLLGDRGRTEAFF.

This clonotype showed up just a few times. This chain links TRBV29-1 with TRBJ2-1, with 8 bases matching TRBD1. This CDR3 comprises 14 residues. J gave up 5 bases and V 1 base, and 4 bases lay outside the gene matches. The V gene's germline CDR1 is SQVTM and CDR2 ANQGSEA. CDR3 region: CSVEADRGHNEQFF. In DNA, the CDR3 is TGCAGCGTTGAAGCCGACAGGGGTCACAATGAGCAGTTCTTC.

The CDR3 bases are TGTGCCAGCAGCTCGGACAGGACTCTTCAGTACTTC. This sequence encodes CASSSDRTLQYF. The V gene is TRBV7-9, the J gene TRBJ2-4; 7 nucleotides agree with TRBD1. The germline V gene has CDR1 SEHNR and CDR2 FQNEAQ (reference sequence). The CDR3 is 12 amino acids. Trimming cost V 4 bases and J 11 bases; bases outside gene matches: 5.

Here the CDR3 reads CASSFSGGPPYEQYF. As DNA, the CDR3 is TGTGCCAGCAGTTTTAGCGGGGGGCCACCCTACGAGCAGTACTTC. The chain combines TRBV5-4 with TRBJ2-7, with 10 bases lining up with TRBD2. From germline, CDR1 is SGHNT and CDR2 YYREEE (reference sequence). With 5 bases clipped from V and 2 bases from J, the junction kept 7 bases outside the gene matches. This CDR3 has 15 residues.

The rearrangement joins TRBV19 to TRBJ2-5; 8 nucleotides match TRBD1. With 3 bases clipped from V and 5 bases from J, the junction kept 11 bases outside the gene matches. The CDR3 length is 16 residues. Germline V CDR1 and CDR2: LNHDA, SQIVND (reference sequence). The CDR3, as DNA: TGTGCCAGTAGTATCCCCGGGACAGGCCCCCGGGAGACCCAGTACTTC. Translation: CASSIPGTGPRETQYF.

This clonotype has more than one count but fewer than ten. The CDR3 region has the DNA TGCGCCAGCAGCCAACTGAAGAGCAATGAGCAGTTCTTC. Translation: CASSQLKSNEQFF. The V call is TRBV4-1, the J call TRBJ2-1, with D unclear. Germline CDR1 is MGHRA and CDR2 is YSYEKL. V was clipped by 2 bases and J by 6 bases, with 8 bases between them. The CDR3 is 13 residues long.

The rearrangement joins TRBV2 to TRBJ2-5, with a weak D call TRBD1 (5 bases). The ends were cut back, 6 bases at V and 1 base at J, with 18 bases in the middle. There are 16 residues in the CDR3. Germline-derived CDR1 and CDR2 are SNHLY and FYNNEI. The CDR3 DNA follows: TGTGCCAGCAGCTTACTATTAACAGGTTCCCAAGAGACCCAGTACTTC. Amino acids: CASSLLLTGSQETQYF.

In DNA, the CDR3 is TGTGCCAGCAGTTTATTAGACTTCTCCTACGAGCAGTACTTC. Translated, it gives CASSLLDFSYEQYF. The rearrangement links TRBV12-3 or TRBV12-4 to TRBJ2-7; D uncertain. The CDR3 has 14 amino acids. V lost 2 bases and J 0 bases, leaving 8 bases between the germline ends.

The table lists this clonotype with a few counts. The chain joins TRBV5-1 to TRBJ2-3; a weak D match, TRBD1 (5 bases). V gave up 7 bases and J gave up 0 bases, with 15 bases separating them. Per germline, CDR1 SGHRS and CDR2 YFSETQ. The CDR3 extends over 15 amino acids. CDR3 sequence: CASRPATASTDTQYF. For the CDR3, the DNA is TGCGCCAGCCGCCCTGCGACAGCCAGCACAGATACGCAGTATTTT.

The chain has TRBV4-1 and TRBJ2-2; 10 nucleotides line up with TRBD1. From germline, CDR1 is MGHRA and CDR2 YSYEKL. This CDR3 is built from 15 residues. V shed 4 bases and J 6 bases; nucleotides not matched to a gene: 5. The chain's CDR3 is CASSRGGQGSGELFF. DNA of the CDR3: TGCGCCAGCAGCCGAGGGGGACAGGGGTCCGGGGAGCTGTTTTTT.

The gene calls are TRBV20-1 and TRBJ2-5; 8 nucleotides agree with TRBD2. Germline values: CDR1 DFQATT, CDR2 SNEGSKA (reference sequence). Trimming cost V 3 bases and J 5 bases; bases outside gene matches: 11. The CDR3 consists of 15 residues. CDR3 region: CSARDERGPGETQYF. The CDR3 DNA reads as TGCAGTGCTAGGGACGAGCGGGGGCCAGGGGAGACCCAGTACTTC.

This clonotype was picked up a small number of times. The chain couples TRBV5-4 to TRBJ2-1; TRBD1 matches 8 bases. V gave up 4 bases and J gave up 4 bases; unmatched junction bases: 4. Germline V gives CDR1 SGHNT, CDR2 YYREEE (reference sequence). The CDR3 length is 14 residues. CDR3 coding DNA: TGTGCCAGCAGCCAGACAGGGGTTTACAATGAGCAGTTCTTC. Amino acids: CASSQTGVYNEQFF.

This clonotype was counted only a few times. The V gene is TRBV4-1, the J gene TRBJ1-3, with a possible D match to TRBD1 (6 bases). CDR1 and CDR2 (germline): MGHRA, YSYEKL. V lost 3 bases to trimming and J lost 0 bases, with 15 bases between them. The CDR3 extends over 17 amino acids. CDR3 loop: CASSHGGTGYSGNTIYF. CDR3 sequence (DNA): TGCGCCAGCAGCCACGGGGGCACAGGGTACTCTGGAAACACCATATATTTT.

J is TRBJ2-7 and V is TRBV9; TRBD1 or TRBD2 may be the D gene (5 bases each). CDR1 SGDLS and CDR2 YYNGEE come from the germline V gene. The V gene lost 4 bases and the J gene lost 5 bases, with 13 bases spanning the gap. CDR3 length: 13 residues. The CDR3: CASSPMGENEQYF. In DNA form, the CDR3 reads TGTGCCAGCAGCCCCATGGGGGAGAACGAGCAGTACTTC. Variable domain in full (rest from reference TRBV9 and TRBJ2-7): DSGVTQTPKHLITATGQRVTLRCSPRSGDLSVYWYQQSLDQGLQFLIQYYNGEERAKGNILERFSAQQFPDLHSELNLSSLELGDSALYFCASSPMGENEQYFGPGTRLTVT.

The V gene is TRBV7-2, the J gene TRBJ1-1; 8 bases are shared with TRBD1. The CDR3 extends over 15 amino acids. The germline gives CDR1 SGHTA, CDR2 FQGNSA. V shed 1 base and J 3 bases; nucleotides not matched to a gene: 4. The CDR3 sequence is CASSLEQGAYTEAFF. The CDR3, as DNA: TGTGCCAGCAGCTTAGAGCAGGGGGCCTACACTGAAGCTTTCTTT.

Ten or more counts support this clonotype. The chain carries TRBV20-1 and TRBJ2-3; TRBD1 aligns across 7 bases. Germline assignment: CDR1 DFQATT and CDR2 SNEGSKA (reference sequence). V dropped 5 bases and J dropped 5; count of bases not matched to a gene: 10. The CDR3 runs to 14 residues. The CDR3 DNA reads as TGCAGTGCTCCGCCGGGACAGCTAGGAGATACGCAGTATTTT. Residues: CSAPPGQLGDTQYF.